These 21 T cell receptor beta chains were all obtained from the same sample, sequenced in a study of T cell repertoires in cytomegalovirus infection. TCRdb analysed the reads with MiXCR anew, one entry per CDR3 protein. Among around 100,000 distinct CDR3 sequences listed, under 55% were seen once. Antigens of these TCRs are unknown. Sample: CD8+ T cells from cultured PBMCs, taken from culture after CMV antigen stimulation. The origin of the receptors is a human donor in good health (CMV status not recorded). Some clones in this sample may be carry-over from other donors' samples.

This clonotype was counted only a few times. The chain links TRBV28 to TRBJ1-1; no clear D. Between the trimmed V and J ends, which lost 5 bases and 1 base, there was a span of 11 bases. Germline V gene data show CDR1 as MDHEN and CDR2 as SYDVKM. CDR3 length equals 14 residues. CDR3 bases: TGTGCCAGCAGTCGACCGGACGGGAACACTGAAGCTTTCTTT. This codes for CASSRPDGNTEAFF.

The chain is built from TRBV6-1 and TRBJ2-5; possibly TRBD1 for D (5 bases). The V gene's germline CDR1 is MNHNS and CDR2 SASEGT. The CDR3 length is 13 residues. V was trimmed by 8 bases and J by 2 bases, leaving 12 bases between them. The DNA of the CDR3 is TGTGCCAGCGAAAAGGACACGCAAGAGACCCAGTACTTC. This sequence encodes CASEKDTQETQYF.

V and J are TRBV12-3 or TRBV12-4 and TRBJ2-6, with D perhaps TRBD2 (5 bases). The CDR3 has 16 amino acids. V was clipped by 7 bases and J by 1 base, with 14 bases between them. The CDR3 DNA reads TGTGCCAGCACCCGCGATACGGGGTCTGGGGCCAACGTCCTGACTTTC. Protein product: CASTRDTGSGANVLTF.

The chain has TRBV7-6 and TRBJ2-1; 9 bases map to TRBD2. Per the germline V gene, CDR1 is SGHVS and CDR2 is FNYEAQ. The CDR3 is 14 residues long. Unmatched junction bases numbered 4, after V lost 1 base and J lost 9 bases. CDR3 DNA sequence: TGTGCCAGCAGCTTAGGCGGGGGGGCCCCTGAGCAGTTCTTC. Its protein is CASSLGGGAPEQFF.

The chain links TRBV7-6 to TRBJ2-7, with 7 bases fitting TRBD1. The ends lost 5 bases at V and 6 bases at J; junction bases unmatched: 10. The CDR3 runs 14 residues. Germline-derived CDR1 and CDR2 are SGHVS and FNYEAQ. The CDR3 protein is CASSPGDSKGEQYF. CDR3 coding DNA: TGTGCCAGCAGCCCTGGGGACAGTAAGGGCGAGCAGTACTTC. The full variable domain, completed using reference TRBV7-6 and TRBJ2-7, is GAGVSQSPRYKVTKRGQDVALRCDPISGHVSLYWYRQALGQGPEFLTYFNYEAQQDKSGLPNDRFSAERPEGSISTLTIQRTEQRDSAMYRCASSPGDSKGEQYFGPGTRLTVT.

The rearrangement links TRBV11-2 to TRBJ1-1; D not certain. Per germline, CDR1 SGHAT and CDR2 FQNNGV. The CDR3 extends over 14 amino acids. V dropped 3 bases and J dropped 4 bases, with 12 bases sitting between them. The CDR3 DNA reads TGTGCCAGCAGCTTCAACCCCGCCGCCACTGAAGCTTTCTTT. Protein: CASSFNPAATEAFF.

V is TRBV24-1 and J is TRBJ2-2, with 7 nucleotides matching TRBD1. Germline trimming cut 4 bases from V and 1 base from J; bases unmatched to any gene: 5. Germline CDR1 reads KGHDR; CDR2 reads SFDVKD. This CDR3 comprises 16 residues. CDR3 residues: CATSEDRIGNTGELFF. In nucleotides, the CDR3 is TGTGCCACCAGTGAGGACAGGATCGGGAACACCGGGGAGCTGTTTTTT.

The chain recombines TRBV4-1 with TRBJ2-7, with TRBD1 matching over 9 bases. The CDR3 consists of 15 residues. The germline gives CDR1 MGHRA, CDR2 YSYEKL. Trimming took 5 bases from V and 3 from J; bases not matched to a gene: 8. The CDR3 bases are TGCGCCAGCAGCTACTCCGGACAGGGGTTCTACGAGCAGTACTTC. Translating gives CASSYSGQGFYEQYF.

The table lists this clonotype with many counts. The chain employs TRBV7-9 and TRBJ2-3, with TRBD2 matching over 8 bases. CDR1 is SEHNR and CDR2 is FQNEAQ in the germline V gene (reference sequence). The CDR3 sequence is 15 residues long. V gave up 3 bases and J gave up 4 bases; unmatched junction bases: 6. CDR3 in DNA: TGTGCCAGCAGCTTTTACGGGGGGGCCTCAGATACGCAGTATTTT. It is translated as CASSFYGGASDTQYF.

This chain links TRBV11-3 with TRBJ2-1, with 9 bases lining up with TRBD2. Germline values: CDR1 SGHNT, CDR2 YENEEA. Trimming cost V 1 base and J 10 bases; bases outside gene matches: 14. CDR3 size: 17 residues. The DNA for the CDR3 is TGTGCCAGCAGCTTAGTGGGTGCGGGGGAGAGCGGGGGGGAGCAGTTCTTC. Translating gives CASSLVGAGESGGEQFF.

The chain has TRBV27 and TRBJ2-7; TRBD1 agrees at 7 bases. Per the germline V gene, CDR1 is MNHEY and CDR2 is SMNVEV (reference sequence). Trimming cost V 3 bases and J 4 bases; bases outside gene matches: 6. There are 14 residues in the CDR3. The CDR3 DNA follows: TGTGCCAGCAGTTTCAGGACAGGTGGATACGAGCAGTACTTC. It specifies CASSFRTGGYEQYF.

There are many counts of this clonotype. The rearrangement joins TRBV20-1 to TRBJ1-1; D not resolved. V gave up 0 bases and J gave up 4 bases, with 15 bases separating them. The CDR3 runs to 15 residues. The germline gives CDR1 DFQATT, CDR2 SNEGSKA (reference sequence). The CDR3 nucleotides are TGCAGTGCTAGAGAACTAGGGTGGATAAGCACTGAAGCTTTCTTT. Its translation: CSARELGWISTEAFF.

CDR3 residues: CASSFVGGYTF. The CDR3 region has the DNA TGTGCCAGCAGTTTTGTAGGAGGCTACACCTTC. The V and J genes are TRBV12-3 or TRBV12-4 and TRBJ1-2; D gene uncertain. The CDR3 runs 11 residues. V was clipped by 3 bases and J by 8 bases, with 7 bases between them.

This chain joins TRBV6-6 and TRBJ2-5; D is uncertain. V gave up 0 bases and J gave up 3 bases, with 8 bases separating them. The CDR3 has 14 amino acids. Germline CDR1 and CDR2: MNHNY and SVGAGI (reference sequence). The CDR3 loop is CASSYSGPKETQYF. Here the CDR3 DNA reads TGTGCCAGCAGTTACTCTGGACCTAAAGAGACCCAGTACTTC.

The chain combines TRBV12-3 or TRBV12-4 with TRBJ2-7; 7 nucleotides match TRBD1. The CDR3 is made up of 15 amino acids. The ends lost 4 bases at V and 2 bases at J; junction bases unmatched: 8. CDR3 nucleotides: TGTGCCAGCAGTTCGCTGACAGGGAGAACCTACGAGCAGTACTTC. This codes for CASSSLTGRTYEQYF.

This clonotype was seen a handful of times. The chain couples TRBV7-6 to TRBJ2-1; 11 bases are a match to TRBD1. The CDR3 runs to 13 residues. After removal of 8 bases from V and 5 bases from J, the junction contained 2 bases not matched to a gene. CDR1 SGHVS and CDR2 FNYEAQ come from the germline V gene. The CDR3 sequence: CASGTGGDNEQFF. CDR3 bases: TGTGCCAGCGGGACAGGGGGGGACAATGAGCAGTTCTTC.

This clonotype was counted only a few times. V and J are TRBV7-2 and TRBJ2-7, with D maybe TRBD2 (5 bases). Trimming took off 5 bases at V and 5 bases at J, with 10 bases between the two ends. Germline assignment: CDR1 SGHTA and CDR2 FQGNSA. There are 12 residues in the CDR3. The CDR3 DNA sequence: TGTGCCAGCAGCCTAGGACTCGACGAGCAGTACTTC. This sequence encodes CASSLGLDEQYF.

DNA for the CDR3: TGTGCCAGCAGCTTCAGGAACACTGAAGCTTTCTTT. Translating it yields CASSFRNTEAFF. This sequence joins TRBV7-9 and TRBJ1-1, with D hard to call. Trimming shortened V by 3 bases and J by 1 base, and 3 bases separated the two germline ends. Germline CDR1 is SEHNR and CDR2 is FQNEAQ (reference sequence). The CDR3 covers 12 residues.

This rearrangement joins TRBV7-6 to TRBJ1-2, with D perhaps matching TRBD1 (6 bases). Germline V gene lookup returns CDR1 SGHVS and CDR2 FNYEAQ. The CDR3 is made up of 13 amino acids. V was trimmed by 2 bases and J by 7 bases, leaving 11 bases between them. As DNA, the CDR3 is TGTGCCAGCAGCTTACCAGGGGCGGCTGGCTACACCTTC. Translated: CASSLPGAAGYTF.

In its sample, this clonotype was seen once. The chain employs TRBV19 and TRBJ2-3, with TRBD1 matching 8 bases. V dropped 0 bases and J dropped 7; count of bases not matched to a gene: 6. The V gene's germline CDR1 is LNHDA and CDR2 SQIVND (reference sequence). The CDR3 sequence is 15 residues long. The CDR3 nucleotides are TGTGCCAGTAGTATAGATCAGGACAGGGCCAATACGCAGTATTTT. It yields the protein CASSIDQDRANTQYF.

This clonotype was seen repeatedly, ten times or more. The chain uses TRBV7-2 and TRBJ1-3; D is undetermined. The V gene's germline CDR1 is SGHTA and CDR2 FQGNSA. The CDR3 is 14 residues long. The V and J ends lost 1 base and 0 bases respectively, with 4 bases between them. This CDR3 reads CASSLGSSGNTIYF. The CDR3 coding sequence is TGTGCCAGCAGCTTAGGTAGCTCTGGAAACACCATATATTTT.